The rows below give T cell receptor beta chains drawn from one sample of a study of T-cell reconstitution after alpha-beta-depleted transplantation in children. TCRdb re-analysed the PCR reads in MiXCR, keeping a single row per CDR3 protein. The table lists hundreds of thousands of distinct CDR3 sequences, about 12% of them singletons. Source: PBMCs from the stem cell graft donor, taken from the stem cell graft. These receptors were taken from a human donor who donated a stem cell graft to a child with acute lymphoblastic leukemia. Both conserved end residues are part of each CDR3. Each record gives: clone size, J gene, D gene, V gene, CDR3 protein, CDR3 DNA. The D gene is left open where the match is weak. Rows may omit the clone size; those that give it use once, few, many or a size class.

clone_size: many
j_call: TRBJ1-3
d_call: NA
v_call: TRBV25-1
cdr3_aa: CASSVGNTIYF
cdr3_nt: TGTGCCAGCAGTGTTGGAAACACCATATATTTT

clone_size: many
j_call: TRBJ2-5
d_call: NA
v_call: TRBV20-1
cdr3_aa: CSAVPGQETQYF
cdr3_nt: TGCAGTGCTGTCCCGGGCCAAGAGACCCAGTACTTC

clone_size: many
j_call: TRBJ2-6
d_call: NA
v_call: TRBV28
cdr3_aa: CASSSTRVLTF
cdr3_nt: TGTGCCAGCAGTTCGACGAGGGTCCTGACTTTC

clone_size: NA
j_call: TRBJ1-2
d_call: NA
v_call: TRBV4-3
cdr3_aa: CASSQGEGGIGYTF
cdr3_nt: TGCGCCAGCAGCCAAGGCGAAGGCGGGATTGGCTACACCTTC

clone_size: NA
j_call: TRBJ1-1
d_call: NA
v_call: TRBV4-2
cdr3_aa: CASSQDQGNTEAFF
cdr3_nt: TGTGCCAGCAGCCAAGACCAGGGGAACACTGAAGCTTTCTTT

clone_size: many
j_call: TRBJ2-5
d_call: TRBD2
v_call: TRBV20-1
cdr3_aa: CSARGTSGGARETQYF
cdr3_nt: TGCAGTGCTAGGGGTACTAGCGGGGGGGCCAGGGAGACCCAGTACTTC

clone_size: many
j_call: TRBJ2-1
d_call: TRBD1
v_call: TRBV7-3
cdr3_aa: CASSLYWTGGSYNEQFF
cdr3_nt: TGTGCCAGCAGCTTATACTGGACAGGGGGCTCCTACAATGAGCAGTTCTTC

clone_size: NA
j_call: TRBJ1-5
d_call: TRBD1
v_call: TRBV7-8
cdr3_aa: CASSLTTGVRQPQHF
cdr3_nt: TGTGCCAGCAGCTTAACAACAGGGGTAAGGCAGCCCCAGCATTTT

clone_size: many
j_call: TRBJ2-7
d_call: NA
v_call: TRBV27
cdr3_aa: CASSLADSYEQYF
cdr3_nt: TGTGCCAGCAGTTTAGCTGACTCCTACGAGCAGTACTTC

clone_size: many
j_call: TRBJ2-4
d_call: NA
v_call: TRBV20-1
cdr3_aa: CSARMTVKNIQYF
cdr3_nt: TGCAGTGCTAGGATGACAGTCAAAAACATTCAGTACTTC

clone_size: many
j_call: TRBJ1-6
d_call: NA
v_call: TRBV12-3/TRBV12-4
cdr3_aa: CASTIKQASPLHF
cdr3_nt: TGTGCCAGCACGATAAAACAGGCTTCACCCCTCCACTTT

clone_size: many
j_call: TRBJ2-3
d_call: TRBD2
v_call: TRBV11-3
cdr3_aa: CASPPKPREGLDTQYF
cdr3_nt: TGTGCCAGCCCCCCAAAACCGCGGGAGGGCCTGGATACGCAGTATTTT

clone_size: many
j_call: TRBJ2-3
d_call: NA
v_call: TRBV20-1
cdr3_aa: CSASGTDTQYF
cdr3_nt: TGCAGTGCCTCAGGGACAGATACGCAGTATTTT

clone_size: many
j_call: TRBJ2-1
d_call: TRBD2
v_call: TRBV5-5
cdr3_aa: CASSLELAGVADEQFF
cdr3_nt: TGTGCCAGCAGCTTGGAACTAGCGGGAGTCGCTGATGAGCAGTTCTTC

clone_size: many
j_call: TRBJ2-2
d_call: NA
v_call: TRBV12-3/TRBV12-4
cdr3_aa: CASSLQDSNTGELFF
cdr3_nt: TGTGCCAGCAGTTTACAGGACAGCAACACCGGGGAGCTGTTTTTT

clone_size: many
j_call: TRBJ2-7
d_call: TRBD1
v_call: TRBV25-1
cdr3_aa: CASSEYLGQGSYEQYF
cdr3_nt: TGTGCCAGCAGTGAATATTTGGGACAGGGAAGCTACGAGCAGTACTTC

clone_size: many
j_call: TRBJ1-5
d_call: NA
v_call: TRBV12-3/TRBV12-4
cdr3_aa: CASSLDDQPQHF
cdr3_nt: TGTGCCAGCAGTCTAGATGATCAGCCCCAGCATTTT

clone_size: many
j_call: TRBJ1-2
d_call: NA
v_call: TRBV6-1
cdr3_aa: CASSLEGHNYGYTF
cdr3_nt: TGTGCCAGCAGTCTTGAGGGTCACAACTATGGCTACACCTTC

clone_size: many
j_call: TRBJ1-2
d_call: TRBD1
v_call: TRBV27
cdr3_aa: CASSLNRGERGYTF
cdr3_nt: TGTGCCAGCAGTTTAAACAGGGGGGAGCGCGGCTACACCTTC

clone_size: many
j_call: TRBJ2-3
d_call: NA
v_call: TRBV7-2
cdr3_aa: CASSAQDTQYF
cdr3_nt: TGTGCCAGCAGCGCCCAGGATACGCAGTATTTT

clone_size: many
j_call: TRBJ2-5
d_call: NA
v_call: TRBV7-7
cdr3_aa: CASSSDPGLGETQYF
cdr3_nt: TGTGCCAGCAGCTCCGACCCGGGACTCGGGGAGACCCAGTACTTC

clone_size: many
j_call: TRBJ1-1
d_call: NA
v_call: TRBV7-9
cdr3_aa: CASSLGGDGAFF
cdr3_nt: TGTGCCAGCAGCTTAGGGGGGGACGGGGCTTTCTTT

clone_size: many
j_call: TRBJ1-6
d_call: TRBD1
v_call: TRBV20-1
cdr3_aa: CSARGGQGANSPLHF
cdr3_nt: TGCAGTGCTAGGGGCGGACAGGGGGCGAATTCACCCCTCCACTTT

clone_size: NA
j_call: TRBJ1-4
d_call: NA
v_call: TRBV4-2
cdr3_aa: CASSQEMGKLFF
cdr3_nt: TGTGCCAGCAGCCAAGAAATGGGAAAACTGTTTTTT

clone_size: many
j_call: TRBJ1-1
d_call: TRBD1
v_call: TRBV6-2/TRBV6-3
cdr3_aa: CASSYLSGGLNTEAFF
cdr3_nt: TGTGCCAGCAGTTACTTATCAGGGGGCCTGAACACTGAAGCTTTCTTT

clone_size: few
j_call: TRBJ1-1
d_call: NA
v_call: TRBV4-2
cdr3_aa: CASSQDSVRIPEAFF
cdr3_nt: TGTGCCAGCAGCCAAGACTCGGTCAGAATCCCTGAAGCTTTCTTT

clone_size: NA
j_call: TRBJ1-6
d_call: NA
v_call: TRBV7-2
cdr3_aa: CASSLAGGPNSPLHF
cdr3_nt: TGTGCCAGCAGCTTAGCGGGGGGACCCAATTCACCCCTCCACTTT

clone_size: NA
j_call: TRBJ2-5
d_call: NA
v_call: TRBV4-2
cdr3_aa: CASSQAAGRFQETKYF
cdr3_nt: TGTGCCAGCAGCCAAGCAGCAGGACGGTTTCAAGAGACCAAGTACTTC

clone_size: NA
j_call: TRBJ2-3
d_call: NA
v_call: TRBV18
cdr3_aa: CASSPRDTGTDTQYF
cdr3_nt: TGTGCCAGCTCACCTCGGGACACCGGCACAGATACGCAGTATTTT

clone_size: many
j_call: TRBJ2-1
d_call: NA
v_call: TRBV29-1
cdr3_aa: CSVDLGQAEQFF
cdr3_nt: TGCAGCGTTGATTTGGGTCAGGCTGAGCAGTTCTTC

clone_size: many
j_call: TRBJ2-3
d_call: NA
v_call: TRBV7-9
cdr3_aa: CASSFQVVTDTQYF
cdr3_nt: TGTGCCAGCAGCTTTCAGGTGGTCACAGATACGCAGTATTTT